The clone carrying this T cell receptor beta chain occurred a few times. The antigen is not known. Both 60 Vbeta primers and 13 Jbeta primers went into the PCR. The method was immunoSEQ multiplex PCR; TCRdb's version includes in-frame clones alone and lacks a portion of them. The sample lists 90,000 to 150,000 clones, over 75% occurring once. The record originates from a study of cytomegalovirus exposure and HLA in healthy donors. Study at large: Approximately 180 million T cells yielded around 100 million unique TCR beta sequences, as an earlier analysis found. General study points: Despite most TCR sequences being rare, some public TCRs occurred in many donors. Prior analysis indicated that the majority of TCR beta V segments exhibited productivity approximately 87% or approximately 30% of the time. Researchers reportedly found TCR beta sequences accurately predicted most subjects' HLA-A and HLA-B alleles.

This receptor was obtained from a woman aged 18-29 years in good health and CMV-seronegative. Sequencing used PBMCs.

CDR3 amino acids: CASSLTVSGANVLTF. CDR3 sequence (DNA): TGTGCCAGCAGTTTGACAGTCTCTGGGGCCAACGTCCTGACTTTC. The chain links TRBV27 to TRBJ2-6; D possibly corresponds to TRBD1 (5 bases). This CDR3 has 15 residues. CDR1 MNHEY and CDR2 SMNVEV come from the germline V gene (reference sequence). The germline V and J ends were trimmed by 3 bases and 0 bases, with 6 bases remaining between them.